Listed below are T cell receptor beta chains from one sample, sequenced in a study of identical twins. TCRdb fed the 5' RACE reads into MiXCR, producing one record per CDR3 protein. The data contain some 790,000 distinct CDR3 sequences, about 20% of them singletons. These data were also filed under a second study, of T cells expressing NK-cell markers.

Sequencing input: PBMCs. These receptors all stem from a woman aged 18 to 35 in good health. CDR3s include the opening cysteine and the closing phenylalanine or tryptophan. Size tells how often a clone was seen (once, few, many) or the class of an expanded clone, and some rows leave it out.

V gene	J gene	clone size	CDR3 protein
TRBV20-1	TRBJ2-2	once	CSARSRPGLAVRGELFF
TRBV9	TRBJ2-3	few	CASSTRSGSTDTQYF
TRBV6-2/TRBV6-3	TRBJ1-2	few	CASTLARIYGYTF
TRBV5-1	TRBJ2-7	NA	CASKSLGVNYEQYF
TRBV4-2	TRBJ1-1	NA	CAMSSGLPGTEAFF
TRBV6-5	TRBJ2-5	once	CASSLWTSGRQETQYF
TRBV7-7	TRBJ2-2	many	CASSSDSNTGELFF
TRBV5-6	TRBJ2-5	few	CASSAAAGGETQYF
TRBV7-9	TRBJ2-1	NA	CASSPARYSYNEQFF
TRBV12-3/TRBV12-4	TRBJ2-3	NA	CASSIWTHRGTDTQYF
TRBV15	TRBJ1-1	NA	CATSTPAFF
TRBV6-1	TRBJ2-1	NA	CASATGTAYNEQFF
TRBV5-1	TRBJ2-3	NA	CASSLASPPTDTQYF
TRBV7-9	TRBJ1-1	few	CASSLQNVRGLGTEAFF
TRBV15	TRBJ2-3	NA	CATSRGAGPGTDTQYF
TRBV20-1	TRBJ2-3	NA	CSTRVADTQYF
TRBV12-3/TRBV12-4	TRBJ1-1	NA	CASRSGSLMNTEAFF